Listed here are 7 T cell receptor beta chains from one sample, sequenced in a study of graft-versus-host responses after intestinal transplantation. What these receptors recognize is not known. The repertoire was sequenced with immunoSEQ multiplex PCR; TCRdb's copy has only in-frame clones and lacks some. The table records around 78,000 clones, 87% of them present only once. Source: unstimulated CD8+ T cells sorted from spleen or lymph node cells, taken before transplant. The receptor set was obtained from a human donor who was the organ donor for an intestinal transplant.

V usage is TRBV6-5 and J usage is TRBJ2-1; 7 bases are shared with TRBD1. V was clipped by 4 bases and J by 6 bases; unmatched bases: 9. From germline, CDR1 is MNHEY and CDR2 SVGAGI. There are 15 residues in the CDR3. CDR3 loop: CASSFRGLGGNEQFF. CDR3 bases: TGTGCCAGCAGTTTTAGGGGGCTCGGTGGCAATGAGCAGTTCTTC.

The chain combines TRBV30 with TRBJ1-2; 9 nucleotides match TRBD1. The junction had 13 bases not matched to a gene; V was cut back by 3 bases and J by 8 bases. The CDR3 contains 15 residues. Germline V gene data show CDR1 as GTSNPN and CDR2 as SVGIG (reference sequence). CDR3 bases: TGTGCCTGGAGGGGACAGGGCCTGGAATCGGGCGGCTACACCTTC. Amino acid sequence: CAWRGQGLESGGYTF. Looking up the rest from reference TRBV30 and TRBJ1-2 gives the full variable domain: SQTIHQWPATLVQPVGSPLSLECTVEGTSNPNLYWYRQAAGRGLQLLFYSVGIGQISSEVPQNLSASRPQDRQFILSSKKLLLSDSGFYLCAWRGQGLESGGYTFGSGTRLTVV.

In this sample, this clone turned up once. The V gene is TRBV27, the J gene TRBJ1-1; TRBD1 might be the D (6 bases). Trimming took off 2 bases at V and 3 bases at J, with 19 bases between the two ends. Germline CDR1 and CDR2: MNHEY and SMNVEV (reference sequence). This CDR3 spans 17 amino acids. CDR3 residues: CASSLDFITGFHTEAFF. The DNA of the CDR3 is TGTGCCAGCAGTTTAGACTTTATAACAGGGTTTCACACTGAAGCTTTCTTT.

This chain links TRBV7-9 with TRBJ2-7; D ambiguous. V was pared by 6 bases and J by 9 bases, with 15 bases between. Germline V gene data show CDR1 as SEHNR and CDR2 as FQNEAQ (reference sequence). The CDR3 length is 12 residues. The CDR3 DNA is TGTGCCAGCAGGCCTATGTTGGTCGGGCAGTACTTC. This translates into CASRPMLVGQYF.

CDR3 in amino acids: CASSSYISGANVLTF. Written as DNA, the CDR3 is TGTGCCAGCAGCTCTTATATCTCTGGGGCCAACGTCCTGACTTTC. The V call is TRBV5-6, the J call TRBJ2-6; D not resolved. V lost 3 bases and J 0 bases, leaving 7 bases between the germline ends. From germline, CDR1 is SGHDT and CDR2 YYEEEE. The CDR3 sequence is 15 residues long.

This chain joins TRBV4-1 and TRBJ1-6, with D maybe TRBD1 (5 bases). Trimming shortened V by 2 bases and J by 7 bases, and 9 bases separated the two germline ends. There are 14 residues in the CDR3. In germline, CDR1 is MGHRA, CDR2 YSYEKL. CDR3 DNA sequence: TGCGCCAGCAGCCAATCGCAGGGCAATTCACCCCTCCACTTT. Residues: CASSQSQGNSPLHF.

The V call is TRBV28, the J call TRBJ2-7, with D tentatively TRBD2 (6 bases). Between the trimmed V and J ends, which lost 4 bases and 1 base, there was a span of 11 bases. The CDR3 contains 14 residues. CDR1 is MDHEN, CDR2 SYDVKM, per germline. CDR3 nucleotide sequence: TGTGCCAGCAGTTCCCCCGGGGGTTCCTACGAGCAGTACTTC. Translated: CASSSPGGSYEQYF.